Here is one T cell receptor beta chain with its context. The antigen is unknown. TCRdb's table, derived via immunoSEQ multiplex PCR, lists solely in-frame clones and lacks some. The sample lists tens of thousands of clones, around 80% occurring once. The source of the sample is a study of T cells in localized non-small cell lung cancer. Notes on the study in general: A single tumor region was sequenced, leaving heterogeneity possible. Greater blood T cell density accompanied longer overall survival. Compared with tumor, uninvolved adjacent lung displayed greater T cell clonality, ranking highest overall.

Looked up from germline, CDR1 is SGDLS and CDR2 is YYNGEE. V trimming: 6 bases; J trimming: 0 bases; junction bases outside the gene matches: 4. This CDR3 contains 14 residues. The origin of this receptor is a male donor aged 60 or over with stage III squamous cell lung carcinoma. This chain joins TRBV9 and TRBJ2-3; the match to TRBD1 covers 7 bases. The specimen was peripheral blood, collected before any cancer treatment. Here the CDR3 reads CASTGTVSTDTQYF. Written as DNA, the CDR3 is TGTGCCAGCACAGGGACAGTAAGCACAGATACGCAGTATTTT.